This is a list of T cell receptor beta chains from one sample in a study of blood T cell repertoires in COVID-19. Sequencing was performed with immunoSEQ multiplex PCR; in TCRdb, only in-frame clones are kept and a portion is missing. The table includes 300,000 to 350,000 clones, approximately 88% detected once. Sequenced material: PBMCs or T cells enriched from blood (not recorded which). These receptors were collected from a man aged 25 to 45 who had recovered from COVID-19. The CDR3 runs from the conserved cysteine through the conserved F or W. The D gene is left open where the match is weak. Size values are once, few and many counts, or a class for expanded clones, and some rows have none.

.	once	TRBV4-1	TRBJ1-3	CASSQAWTVMSSGNTIYF	TGCGCCAGCAGCCAAGCGTGGACAGTCATGAGCTCTGGAAACACCATATATTTT
TRBD1	.	TRBV3-1/TRBV3-2	TRBJ2-7	CASSQHRGPSYEQYF	TGTGCCAGCAGCCAACACAGGGGGCCCTCCTACGAGCAGTACTTC
.	.	TRBV30	TRBJ1-2	CAWSVPRGARYGYTF	TGTGCCTGGAGTGTACCCAGGGGCGCACGGTATGGCTACACCTTC
TRBD1	.	TRBV5-8	TRBJ2-5	CASSSGQDKETQYF	TGTGCCAGCAGCTCGGGACAGGATAAAGAGACCCAGTACTTC
.	.	TRBV5-1	TRBJ1-1	CASSFGHFNTRNTEAFF	TGCGCCAGCAGCTTCGGACATTTCAACACGAGGAACACTGAAGCTTTCTTT
.	.	TRBV6-5	TRBJ1-4	CASSYSRGGNEKLFF	TGTGCCAGCAGTTACTCAAGGGGAGGTAATGAAAAACTGTTTTTT
TRBD1	once	TRBV7-9	TRBJ1-1	CASSLGTGGGGTEAFF	TGTGCCAGCAGCCTCGGGACAGGGGGCGGCGGCACTGAAGCTTTCTTT
.	.	TRBV10-3	TRBJ2-3	CAISDSADTQYF	TGTGCCATCAGTGACAGCGCAGATACGCAGTATTTT
.	.	TRBV4-1	TRBJ1-5	CASSQDPGQFVNQPQHF	TGCGCCAGCAGCCAAGATCCGGGACAATTTGTAAATCAGCCCCAGCATTTT
.	.	TRBV6-5	TRBJ2-3	CASSYGPQTSTDTQYF	TGTGCCAGCAGTTACGGCCCGCAGACTAGCACAGATACGCAGTATTTT
TRBD2	few	TRBV13	TRBJ2-2	CASSWTSIDTGELFF	TGTGCCAGCAGCTGGACTAGCATCGACACCGGGGAGCTGTTTTTT
TRBD1	.	TRBV28	TRBJ2-7	CASSPGTGAYEQYF	TGTGCCAGCAGTCCAGGGACAGGTGCCTACGAGCAGTACTTC
.	.	TRBV3-1/TRBV3-2	TRBJ2-1	CASSQEWNSFEQFF	TGTGCCAGCAGCCAAGAATGGAACAGCTTTGAGCAGTTCTTC
.	.	TRBV6-5	TRBJ1-4	CASSYKSAGNEKLFF	TGTGCCAGCAGTTACAAGTCGGCAGGGAATGAAAAACTGTTTTTT
TRBD1	.	TRBV6-2/TRBV6-3	TRBJ2-7	CASSYSVTGGDTYEQYF	TGTGCCAGCAGTTACTCGGTGACAGGGGGCGACACCTACGAGCAGTACTTC
TRBD1	.	TRBV19	TRBJ1-1	CASSSGTGGTEAFF	TGTGCCAGTAGTAGTGGGACAGGGGGCACTGAAGCTTTCTTT
.	.	TRBV9	TRBJ2-2	CASSGTETGELFF	TGTGCCAGCAGCGGGACAGAAACCGGGGAGCTGTTTTTT
TRBD1	.	TRBV7-8	TRBJ1-1	CASSPYRGSEAFF	TGTGCCAGCAGCCCCTACAGGGGTTCTGAAGCTTTCTTT
.	once	TRBV29-1	TRBJ2-6	CSVALNSGANVLTF	TGCAGCGTTGCACTGAACTCTGGGGCCAACGTCCTGACTTTC
.	.	TRBV10-3	TRBJ2-2	CAISPDTGELFF	TGTGCCATCAGCCCGGACACCGGGGAGCTGTTTTTT
TRBD1	.	TRBV7-9	TRBJ1-2	CASSPSGTGDDGGYTF	TGTGCCAGCAGTCCCTCAGGGACAGGGGATGACGGTGGCTACACCTTC
TRBD1	once	TRBV6-5	TRBJ1-1	CASSWGQGGTEAFF	TGTGCCAGCAGTTGGGGACAGGGGGGAACTGAAGCTTTCTTT
.	.	TRBV2	TRBJ1-5	CATSRDTINQPQHF	TGTGCCACCTCCCGGGACACGATAAATCAGCCCCAGCATTTT
.	.	TRBV9	TRBJ1-2	CASSGTVVIGYTF	TGTGCCAGCAGCGGGACAGTCGTGATAGGCTACACCTTC
TRBD2	.	TRBV5-1	TRBJ2-5	CASSLLTSEETQYF	TGCGCCAGCAGCTTACTAACTAGCGAGGAGACCCAGTACTTC
.	once	TRBV28	TRBJ1-5	CASSSPRGNQPQHF	TGTGCCAGCAGCTCCCCGAGGGGCAATCAGCCCCAGCATTTT
.	once	TRBV30	TRBJ1-2	CAWSVLRGRARNYGYTF	TGTGCCTGGAGTGTACTAAGGGGCAGAGCGCGTAACTATGGCTACACCTTC
TRBD1	.	TRBV5-1	TRBJ2-2	CASSLEAGGPGELFF	TGCGCCAGCAGCTTGGAGGCAGGGGGCCCCGGGGAGCTGTTTTTT
TRBD1	.	TRBV2	TRBJ1-4	CASSEYRGGEKLFF	TGTGCCAGCAGTGAATACAGGGGGGGGGAAAAACTGTTTTTT
.	.	TRBV7-9	TRBJ1-2	CASSQTRDGYTF	TGTGCCAGCAGCCAGACGAGGGATGGCTACACCTTC
.	.	TRBV7-9	TRBJ2-1	CASSAPVRYNEQFF	TGTGCCAGCAGCGCCCCGGTGAGGTACAATGAGCAGTTCTTC
TRBD1	.	TRBV6-5	TRBJ2-2	CASLGGYSNTGELFF	TGTGCCAGCCTAGGGGGCTATTCGAACACCGGGGAGCTGTTTTTT
.	few	TRBV18	TRBJ2-5	CASSSLPGEAQYF	TGTGCCAGCTCATCCCTTCCCGGGGAGGCCCAGTACTTC
.	.	TRBV18	TRBJ1-2	CASSPTANYGYTF	TGTGCCAGCTCACCAACGGCTAACTATGGCTACACCTTC
.	.	TRBV6-1	TRBJ1-2	CASSEASGPNYGYTF	TGTGCCAGCAGTGAAGCGAGCGGACCGAACTATGGCTACACCTTC
TRBD1	.	TRBV13	TRBJ1-6	CASSIQGSYNSPLHF	TGTGCCAGCAGCATACAGGGGAGTTATAATTCACCCCTCCACTTT
.	.	TRBV27	TRBJ1-2	CASRSGEGYGYTF	TGTGCCAGCAGGTCGGGGGAAGGCTATGGCTACACCTTC
.	.	TRBV23-1	TRBJ2-7	CASSLGQYEQYF	TGCGCCAGCAGTCTTGGTCAGTACGAGCAGTACTTC
.	.	TRBV5-1	TRBJ1-2	CASRPQGNQGYTF	TGCGCCAGCAGGCCTCAGGGGAATCAGGGCTACACCTTC
.	.	TRBV5-4	TRBJ1-1	CASSFSGAQRTEAFF	TGTGCCAGCAGCTTCTCAGGGGCCCAGAGAACTGAAGCTTTCTTT
TRBD1	.	TRBV13	TRBJ2-7	CASSSRQGTTYEQYF	TGTGCCAGCAGCTCGCGACAGGGAACCACCTACGAGCAGTACTTC
TRBD1	.	TRBV28	TRBJ1-4	CASSDRVDEKLFF	TGTGCCAGCAGTGACAGGGTAGATGAAAAACTGTTTTTT
.	.	TRBV13	TRBJ1-2	CASSLQGTNYGYTF	TGTGCCAGCAGCTTACAGGGGACTAACTATGGCTACACCTTC
.	.	TRBV9	TRBJ1-6	CASSVGAELNSPLHF	TGTGCCAGCAGCGTAGGGGCAGAACTGAATTCACCCCTCCACTTT
TRBD2	.	TRBV7-9	TRBJ2-1	CASIGAGGNEQFF	TGTGCCAGTATAGGAGCGGGGGGCAATGAGCAGTTCTTC
.	.	TRBV19	TRBJ2-1	CASSPEGVIYYNEQFF	TGTGCCAGTAGTCCCGAGGGGGTCATTTACTACAATGAGCAGTTCTTC
.	.	TRBV30	TRBJ1-6	CAWRAMGRSYNSPLHF	TGTGCCTGGAGGGCCATGGGGCGGTCCTATAATTCACCCCTCCACTTT
.	.	TRBV30	TRBJ1-2	CAWRFAPTDGYTF	TGTGCCTGGAGATTCGCCCCTACGGATGGCTACACCTTC
.	once	TRBV19	TRBJ2-7	CASSIEDSVFYEQYF	TGTGCCAGCTCCATCGAGGATAGTGTCTTCTACGAGCAGTACTTC
.	.	TRBV5-1	TRBJ2-3	CASSLAEGVGDTQYF	TGCGCCAGCAGCTTGGCCGAGGGGGTTGGAGATACGCAGTATTTT
.	.	TRBV7-2	TRBJ2-3	CASSPRRAGKDTQYF	TGTGCCAGCAGCCCAAGAAGGGCGGGCAAAGATACGCAGTATTTT